This TCR beta chain was identified during a study of cytomegalovirus exposure and HLA in healthy donors. Looked up from germline, CDR1 is SGHNT and CDR2 is YYREEE (reference sequence). This CDR3 has 15 residues. The V end was cut by 3 bases, the J end by 11 bases, with 23 bases between. Libraries were prepared by immunoSEQ multiplex PCR; TCRdb keeps only in-frame clonotypes and omits some of them. This sample has fewer than 200,000 clones, with around 84% found just once. General study findings and limits: Despite most TCR sequences being rare, some public TCRs occurred in many donors. Reported results showed that the classifier diagnosed cytomegalovirus status with high specificity and sensitivity.

Comment on this clone: The antigen is not known.

The chain employs TRBV5-4 and TRBJ1-1; D possibly corresponds to TRBD1 (5 bases). Sequencing was carried out using PBMCs. The TCR sequence derives from a man between 18 and 29 years old in good health and CMV-seropositive. Written as DNA, the CDR3 is TGTGCCAGCAGCTCGCCCCCGACAGAAAGCTTAGTCGCTTTCTTT. Protein: CASSSPPTESLVAFF.